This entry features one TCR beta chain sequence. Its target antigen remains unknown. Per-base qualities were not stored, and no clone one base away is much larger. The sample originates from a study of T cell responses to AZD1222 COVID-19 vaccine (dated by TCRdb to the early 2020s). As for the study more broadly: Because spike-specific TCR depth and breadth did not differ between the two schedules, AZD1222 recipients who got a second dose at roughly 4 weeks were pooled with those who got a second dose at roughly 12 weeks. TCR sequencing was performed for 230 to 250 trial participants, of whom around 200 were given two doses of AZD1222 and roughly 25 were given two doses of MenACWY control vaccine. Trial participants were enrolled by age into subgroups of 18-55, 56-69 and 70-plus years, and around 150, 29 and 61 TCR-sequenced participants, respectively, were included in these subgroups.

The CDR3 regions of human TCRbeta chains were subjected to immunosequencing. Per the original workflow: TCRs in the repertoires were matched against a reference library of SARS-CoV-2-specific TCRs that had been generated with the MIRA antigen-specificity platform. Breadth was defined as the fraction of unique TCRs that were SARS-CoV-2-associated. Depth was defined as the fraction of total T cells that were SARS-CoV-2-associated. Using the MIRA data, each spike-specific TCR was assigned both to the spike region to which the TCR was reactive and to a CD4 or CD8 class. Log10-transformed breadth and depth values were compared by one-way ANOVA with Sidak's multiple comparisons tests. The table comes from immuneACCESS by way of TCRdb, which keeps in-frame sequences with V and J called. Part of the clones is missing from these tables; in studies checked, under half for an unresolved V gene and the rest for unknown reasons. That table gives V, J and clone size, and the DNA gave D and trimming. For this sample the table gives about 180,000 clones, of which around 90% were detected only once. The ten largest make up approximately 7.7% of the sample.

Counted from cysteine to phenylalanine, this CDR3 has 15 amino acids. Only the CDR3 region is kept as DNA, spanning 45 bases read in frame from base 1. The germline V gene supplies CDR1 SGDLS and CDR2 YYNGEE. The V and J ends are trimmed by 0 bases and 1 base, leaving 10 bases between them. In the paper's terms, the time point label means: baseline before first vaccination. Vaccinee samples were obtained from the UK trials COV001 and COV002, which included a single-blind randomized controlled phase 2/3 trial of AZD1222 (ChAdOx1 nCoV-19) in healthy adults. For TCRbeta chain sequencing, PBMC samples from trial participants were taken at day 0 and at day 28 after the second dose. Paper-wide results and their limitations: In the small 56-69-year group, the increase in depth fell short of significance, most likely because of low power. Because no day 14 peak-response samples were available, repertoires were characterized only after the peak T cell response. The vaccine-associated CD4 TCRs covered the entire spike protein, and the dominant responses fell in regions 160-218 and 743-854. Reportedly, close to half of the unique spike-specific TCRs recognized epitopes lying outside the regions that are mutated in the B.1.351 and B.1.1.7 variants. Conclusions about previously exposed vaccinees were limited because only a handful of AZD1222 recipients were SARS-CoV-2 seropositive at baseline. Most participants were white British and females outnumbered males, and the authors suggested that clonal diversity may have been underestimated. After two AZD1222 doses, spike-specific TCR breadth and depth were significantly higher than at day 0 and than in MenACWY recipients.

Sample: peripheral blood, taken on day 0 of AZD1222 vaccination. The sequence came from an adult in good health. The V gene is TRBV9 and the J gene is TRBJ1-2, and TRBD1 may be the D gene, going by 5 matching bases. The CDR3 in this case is CASSVAAGLNYGYTF. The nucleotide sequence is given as TGTGCCAGCAGCGTAGCGGCAGGGCTTAACTATGGCTACACCTTC.